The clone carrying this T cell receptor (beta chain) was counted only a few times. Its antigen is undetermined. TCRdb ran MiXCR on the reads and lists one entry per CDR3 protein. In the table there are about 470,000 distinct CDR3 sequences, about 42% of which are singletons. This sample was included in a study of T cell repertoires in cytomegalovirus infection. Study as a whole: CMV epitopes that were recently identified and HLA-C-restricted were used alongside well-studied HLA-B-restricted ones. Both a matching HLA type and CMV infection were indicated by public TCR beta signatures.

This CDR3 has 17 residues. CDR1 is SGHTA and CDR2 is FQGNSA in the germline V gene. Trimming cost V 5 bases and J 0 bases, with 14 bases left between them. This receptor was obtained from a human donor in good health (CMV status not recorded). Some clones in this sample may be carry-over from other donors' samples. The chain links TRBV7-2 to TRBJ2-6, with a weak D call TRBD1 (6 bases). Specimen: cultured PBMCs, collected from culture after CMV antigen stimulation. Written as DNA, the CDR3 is TGTGCCAGCAGCAACCAGGGGTCTAGCTCTGGGGCCAACGTCCTGACTTTC. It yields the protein CASSNQGSSSGANVLTF.